This T cell receptor (beta chain) appears in the sequencing data of a study of TIL therapy for anti-PD-1-resistant metastatic lung cancer. Sequencing used immunoSEQ v3. Survey-level samples got approximately 2 million read pairs; deep-level samples got about 5-6.5 million. TCRdb keeps only in-frame clones here, not all; method: immunoSEQ multiplex PCR. Altogether roughly 50,000 clones are present, 55% to 75% being singletons, with the ten largest covering roughly 5.6%. Points from the study as a whole: Compared with baseline intratumoral T cells, expanded TIL cultures were more clonal and less diverse (around 5.7% vs 31%). Many TIL product clones were absent from baseline tumor, suggesting clonal contraction.

The CDR3 is 15 residues long. Germline V gives CDR1 MGHRA, CDR2 YSYEKL. V was clipped by 0 bases and J by 4 bases, with 10 bases between them. Time point denoted: pre-treatment sample, taken before nivolumab and TIL therapy. The tumor samples were excised metastases, mostly pleural nodules or supraclavicular lymph nodes. Stage 4 NSCLC adults joined between late 2017 and January 2020. Details on this clone: No antigen is known for it.

The chain links TRBV4-1 to TRBJ1-5, with D possibly matching TRBD1 (6 bases). This sequence originates from a person aged 25-85 years with non-small cell lung cancer. Material: tumor tissue, obtained at baseline. The CDR3 loop reads CASSQEDRSNQPQHF. The CDR3 DNA sequence: TGCGCCAGCAGCCAAGAAGACAGGAGTAATCAGCCCCAGCATTTT.